This TCR beta chain is drawn from a study of blood T cell repertoires in COVID-19. About the study: Specimens from acute and convalescent COVID-19 originated in the United States, Italy and Spain.

The germline CDR1 and CDR2 sequences are MNHEY and SVGEGT. The junction had 5 bases not matched to a gene; V was cut back by 5 bases and J by 3 bases. The CDR3 contains 14 residues. Authors' data handling: Amplified reference gene primers provided the basis for estimating nucleated cell counts. The table came from immunoSEQ multiplex PCR; TCRdb's copy has only in-frame clones and leaves some out. V and J calls and clone size are as listed in that table; D and trimming were resolved from the DNA. This table holds about 54,000 clones, around nine tenths found once. The chain recombines TRBV6-2 or TRBV6-3 with TRBJ2-3, with 7 bases matching TRBD2. This receptor was obtained from a woman aged 40 to 49 with active COVID-19. Sequencing input: peripheral blood. CDR3 residues: CASSAGLITDTQYF. CDR3 sequence (DNA): TGTGCCAGCAGTGCGGGACTAATAACAGATACGCAGTATTTT.